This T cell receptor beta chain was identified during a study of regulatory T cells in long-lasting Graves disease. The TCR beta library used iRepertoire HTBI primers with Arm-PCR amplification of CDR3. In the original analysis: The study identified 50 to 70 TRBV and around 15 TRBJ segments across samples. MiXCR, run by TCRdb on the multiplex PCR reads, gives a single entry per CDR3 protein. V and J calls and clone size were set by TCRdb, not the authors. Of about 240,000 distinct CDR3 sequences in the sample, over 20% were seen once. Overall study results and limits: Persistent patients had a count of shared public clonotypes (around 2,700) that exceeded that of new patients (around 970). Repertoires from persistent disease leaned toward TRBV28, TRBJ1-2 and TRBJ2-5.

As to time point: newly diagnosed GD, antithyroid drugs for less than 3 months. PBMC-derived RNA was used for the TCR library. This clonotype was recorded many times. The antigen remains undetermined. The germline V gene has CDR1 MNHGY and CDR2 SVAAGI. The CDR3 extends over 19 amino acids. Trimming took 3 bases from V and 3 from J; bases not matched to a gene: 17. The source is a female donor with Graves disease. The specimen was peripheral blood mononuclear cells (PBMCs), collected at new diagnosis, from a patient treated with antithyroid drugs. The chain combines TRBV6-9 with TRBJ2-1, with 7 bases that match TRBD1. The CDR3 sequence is CASSYEPVGQNEHYNEQFF. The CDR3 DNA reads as TGTGCCAGCAGTTACGAACCCGTGGGACAGAACGAGCACTACAATGAGCAGTTCTTC.